Sequencing of this T cell receptor beta chain was carried out in a study of cytomegalovirus exposure and HLA in healthy donors. Findings of the study overall: Immune exposure data for these donors was limited to CMV serostatus.

A note on this clone: The antigen is unknown.

The CDR3 contains 15 residues. Germline V gene data show CDR1 as SGHKS and CDR2 as YYEKEE (reference sequence). Germline trimming cut 1 base from V and 0 bases from J; bases unmatched to any gene: 4. The PCR had 60 Vbeta and 13 Jbeta primers. The protocol was immunoSEQ multiplex PCR, while the TCRdb copy is restricted to in-frame clones and leaves out a portion. Of about 140,000 clones listed, 75% to 80% are singletons. The rearrangement uses TRBV5-5 and TRBJ2-7, with TRBD2 matching over 7 bases. The origin of this receptor is a female donor in good health and CMV-seronegative. The sequenced sample consisted of PBMCs. The CDR3 nucleotides read TGTGCCAGCAGCTTGAGCCCTAGCGGCTCCTACGAGCAGTACTTC. It yields the protein CASSLSPSGSYEQYF. The full variable domain, in which reference TRBV5-5 and TRBJ2-7 provide the parts outside the CDR3, is DAGVTQSPTHLIKTRGQQVTLRCSPISGHKSVSWYQQVLGQGPQFIFQYYEKEERGRGNFPDRFSARQFPNYSSELNVNALLLGDSALYLCASSLSPSGSYEQYFGPGTRLTVT.